The text below deals with one T cell receptor beta chain. The data belong to a study of shared clonotypes between healthy human individuals. Produced via immunoSEQ multiplex PCR; TCRdb's table is partial and in-frame only. The table has roughly 480,000 clones, about 80% seen once. The CDR3 length is 16 residues. Germline lookup yields CDR1 SGDLS and CDR2 YYNGEE. The V end lost 2 bases, the J end lost 0 bases, and 11 bases lay between the germline ends. The sample taken for sequencing was PBMCs. This TCR was sampled from a middle-aged woman in good health. Some clones in this sample may be carry-over from other donors' samples. This chain connects TRBV9 to TRBJ2-2, with D possibly being TRBD2 (6 bases). The CDR3 coding sequence is TGTGCCAGCAGCGTGGGAGGAAACGCGAACACCGGGGAGCTGTTTTTT. Amino acids: CASSVGGNANTGELFF.